These 26 T cell receptor beta chains were all obtained from the same sample, sequenced in a study of CD8 T cells in Susac syndrome. When the RNA was reverse transcribed, random hexamers were used with an input of roughly 0.45 to 1 ug. In TCRdb, the immunoSEQ multiplex PCR reads were re-called with MiXCR into one record per CDR3 protein. The table shows hundreds of thousands of distinct CDR3 sequences, with 85% to 95% occurring only once. Sequencing used CD4+ T cells from PBMCs. These receptors originate from a human donor with Susac syndrome.

The chain has TRBV2 and TRBJ1-1; 7 bases agree with TRBD1. The length of the CDR3 is 14 residues. Germline assignment: CDR1 SNHLY and CDR2 FYNNEI. V gave up 10 bases and J gave up 4 bases; unmatched junction bases: 12. CDR3 amino acids: CATTDRPYSTEAFF. The CDR3 DNA is TGTGCCACTACGGACAGGCCCTATAGCACTGAAGCTTTCTTT. Full variable domain (remainder filled in from reference TRBV2 and TRBJ1-1): EPEVTQTPSHQVTQMGQEVILRCVPISNHLYFYWYRQILGQKVEFLVSFYNNEISEKSEIFDDQFSVERPDGSNFTLKIRSTKLEDSAMYFCATTDRPYSTEAFFGQGTRLTVV.

The chain employs TRBV30 and TRBJ2-5; D ambiguous. V lost 2 bases to trimming and J lost 0 bases, with 4 bases between them. The CDR3 contains 12 residues. Germline CDR1 GTSNPN, CDR2 SVGIG (reference sequence). The CDR3 region is CAWSLDQETQYF. DNA of the CDR3: TGTGCCTGGAGTCTGGACCAAGAGACCCAGTACTTC.

V usage is TRBV5-6 and J usage is TRBJ2-7; D gene ambiguous. The CDR3 is 14 residues long. Germline V gives CDR1 SGHDT, CDR2 YYEEEE. V shed 0 bases and J shed 6 bases, with 13 bases lying between them. The CDR3, as DNA: TGTGCCAGCAGCTTGGATGCTTCTACGTTCGAGCAGTACTTC. It is translated as CASSLDASTFEQYF.

The rearrangement uses TRBV20-1 and TRBJ1-1; no reliable D call. In germline, CDR1 is DFQATT, CDR2 SNEGSKA (reference sequence). There are 14 residues in the CDR3. V lost 5 bases to trimming and J lost 1 base, with 14 bases between them. The CDR3 spells CSALKGPENTEAFF. The CDR3 bases are TGCAGTGCTCTGAAGGGTCCCGAGAACACTGAAGCTTTCTTT.

The V gene is TRBV12-3 or TRBV12-4, the J gene TRBJ1-2; D ambiguous. V shed 6 bases and J shed 7 bases, with 9 bases lying between them. The CDR3 covers 11 residues. CDR3 in amino acids: CASSSWSGYTF. Here the CDR3 DNA reads TGTGCCAGCAGCTCATGGAGTGGCTACACCTTC.

V gene TRBV7-6 combines with J gene TRBJ1-4; unclear D gene. The CDR3 loop spans 15 amino acids. Germline V gives CDR1 SGHVS, CDR2 FNYEAQ. The germline V and J ends were trimmed by 5 bases and 0 bases, with 10 bases remaining between them. The CDR3 sequence: CASSETPATNEKLFF. In nucleotides, the CDR3 is TGTGCCAGCAGCGAAACACCCGCAACTAATGAAAAACTGTTTTTT.

The CDR3 sequence: CSAPIAGGQETQYF. Written as DNA, the CDR3 is TGCAGTGCTCCGATAGCGGGGGGTCAAGAGACCCAGTACTTC. The chain links TRBV20-1 to TRBJ2-5; 10 bases agree with TRBD2. In germline, CDR1 is DFQATT, CDR2 SNEGSKA (reference sequence). This CDR3 spans 14 amino acids. The V gene end was trimmed by 5 bases and the J gene end by 2 bases; junction bases not matched to a gene: 5.

The genes are TRBV5-5 and TRBJ1-2, with a possible D match to TRBD1 (5 bases). The CDR3 covers 17 residues. Trimming took off 6 bases at V and 8 bases at J, with 29 bases between the two ends. Germline V gene sequence: CDR1 SGHKS, CDR2 YYEKEE (reference sequence). As DNA, the CDR3 is TGTGCCAGCATGAGGGCCCCGGGCCCAACCCTTCGGGACGGCTACACCTTC. Translated, it gives CASMRAPGPTLRDGYTF.

The V and J genes are TRBV20-1 and TRBJ2-1; 12 bases fit TRBD1. The CDR3 covers 15 residues. V lost 6 bases, J lost 6 bases, and 9 bases stayed unmatched. Germline-derived CDR1 and CDR2 are DFQATT and SNEGSKA (reference sequence). The CDR3 protein is CSAIRPGQGANEQFF. CDR3 DNA sequence: TGCAGTGCCATTAGGCCGGGACAGGGGGCCAATGAGCAGTTCTTC.

This chain links TRBV23-1 with TRBJ1-4; D remains unclear. TRBV23-1 is sorted into the ORF group, with uncertain function. V lost 6 bases to trimming and J lost 7 bases, with 12 bases between them. The CDR3 is 13 residues long. The CDR3 coding sequence is TGCGCCAGCAGCCCAGCCACGGGTGAAAAACTGTTTTTT. Protein product: CASSPATGEKLFF.

This clonotype was seen just once. This chain uses TRBV29-1 with TRBJ1-1; 8 bases match TRBD1. CDR1 and CDR2 (germline): SQVTM, ANQGSEA. V gave up 4 bases and J gave up 3 bases; unmatched junction bases: 7. The CDR3 contains 14 residues. The DNA for the CDR3 is TGCAGCGTTGGATCACAGGGGGTTGACACTGAAGCTTTCTTT. Its translation is CSVGSQGVDTEAFF.

The rearrangement joins TRBV4-3 to TRBJ2-7; 11 positions match TRBD1. Germline-derived CDR1 and CDR2 are LGHNA and YSLEER. The trim removed 0 bases at V and 4 bases at J, leaving 2 bases unmatched. The CDR3 is 15 amino acids. This chain's CDR3 is CASSQDRDRGYEQYF. For the CDR3, the DNA is TGCGCCAGCAGCCAAGACCGGGACAGGGGGTACGAGCAGTACTTC.

V gene TRBV5-6 combines with J gene TRBJ2-5; D is perhaps TRBD2 (7 bases). V lost 1 base, J lost 0 bases, and 16 bases lay in between. CDR1 is SGHDT, CDR2 YYEEEE, per germline. The CDR3 contains 17 residues. CDR3 in DNA: TGTGCCAGCAGCTTGCGGGGGGCTGCCCCCCACCAAGAGACCCAGTACTTC. Amino acids: CASSLRGAAPHQETQYF.

CDR3 sequence reads: CASSEWGGLGTEAFF. DNA for the CDR3: TGTGCCAGCAGTGAATGGGGAGGGCTGGGCACTGAAGCTTTCTTT. This sequence joins TRBV25-1 and TRBJ1-1; D call uncertain. V was shortened by 1 base and J by 4 bases, with 13 bases between the two germline ends. The V gene's germline CDR1 is MGHDK and CDR2 SYGVNS. The CDR3 loop spans 15 amino acids.

The CDR3 region is CASSYQGASRITEAFF. The DNA for the CDR3 is TGTGCCAGCAGTTACCAGGGGGCGTCGAGAATCACTGAAGCTTTCTTT. V and J are TRBV6-5 and TRBJ1-1; 8 nucleotides match TRBD1. CDR1 is MNHEY and CDR2 is SVGAGI in the germline V gene. The trim removed 2 bases at V and 4 bases at J, leaving 9 bases unmatched. This CDR3 has 16 amino acids.

The chain is built from TRBV2 and TRBJ1-5; D is unclear. V shed 0 bases and J shed 2 bases, with 14 bases lying between them. CDR1 is SNHLY and CDR2 is FYNNEI in the germline V gene. The CDR3 extends over 17 amino acids. CDR3 sequence: CASSEALESWGNQPQHF. The CDR3 nucleotides read TGTGCCAGCAGTGAAGCGCTTGAGTCCTGGGGCAATCAGCCCCAGCATTTT.

The chain joins TRBV10-3 to TRBJ2-2, with a tentative D call TRBD2 (6 bases). Germline CDR1 is ENHRY and CDR2 is SYGVKD. CDR3 length: 16 amino acids. The V and J ends lost 7 bases and 2 bases respectively, with 17 bases between them. The CDR3 loop is CAITDRTSSNTGELFF. CDR3 bases: TGTGCCATCACCGACCGAACTAGCTCCAACACCGGGGAGCTGTTTTTT.

J is TRBJ2-6 and V is TRBV5-6; D unresolved. The CDR3 is 18 residues long. Trimming took off 2 bases at V and 1 base at J, with 16 bases between the two ends. Germline CDR1 SGHDT, CDR2 YYEEEE. The CDR3 coding sequence is TGTGCCAGCAGCTTACCCATGCAGGAAGTTTCTGGGGCCAACGTCCTGACTTTC. It is translated as CASSLPMQEVSGANVLTF.

The genes are TRBV7-3 and TRBJ1-1; D remains unclear. Trimming left V 4 bases short and J 0 bases short, with 6 bases between. The germline CDR1 and CDR2 sequences are SGHTA and FQGTGA. The CDR3 runs to 13 residues. In DNA form, the CDR3 reads TGTGCCAGCAGCTCGGCGGTGAACACTGAAGCTTTCTTT. Its protein is CASSSAVNTEAFF.

V gene TRBV20-1 combines with J gene TRBJ2-7; 7 nucleotides agree with TRBD2. J was trimmed by 3 bases and V by 6 bases; bases with no gene match: 8. This CDR3 is 13 amino acids long. Germline V gene sequence: CDR1 DFQATT, CDR2 SNEGSKA (reference sequence). The CDR3 loop reads CSAVPPGGYEQYF. The CDR3 DNA reads as TGCAGTGCGGTCCCCCCGGGGGGCTACGAGCAGTACTTC.

The V and J genes are TRBV20-1 and TRBJ1-5, with D uncertain. The germline V and J ends were trimmed by 7 bases and 0 bases, with 19 bases remaining between them. Germline values: CDR1 DFQATT, CDR2 SNEGSKA (reference sequence). The CDR3 length is 16 residues. DNA of the CDR3: TGCAGTGTCAACGCCCGGGTACGGAATAGCAATCAGCCCCAGCATTTT. It is translated as CSVNARVRNSNQPQHF.

The chain links TRBV7-3 to TRBJ2-6, with D uncertain. V lost 2 bases, J lost 2 bases, and 7 bases lay in between. Germline V lookup: CDR1 SGHTA, CDR2 FQGTGA. CDR3 length: 15 amino acids. CDR3 sequence (DNA): TGTGCCAGCAGCTTAGACCCGGCTGGGGCCAACGTCCTGACTTTC. It translates to CASSLDPAGANVLTF.

The genes are TRBV5-1 and TRBJ2-3, with 12 nucleotides matching TRBD1. This CDR3 has 16 amino acids. The V segment lost 3 bases and the J segment 2 bases; nucleotides outside the gene matches: 4. The germline V gene encodes CDR1 SGHRS and CDR2 YFSETQ. The CDR3 is CASSSPGQGATDTQYF. The DNA of the CDR3 is TGCGCCAGCAGCTCCCCGGGACAGGGGGCCACAGATACGCAGTATTTT.

The chain links TRBV2 to TRBJ1-5, with D perhaps TRBD1 (5 bases). V was trimmed by 6 bases and J by 4 bases, leaving 13 bases between them. The germline CDR1 and CDR2 sequences are SNHLY and FYNNEI. CDR3 length: 14 amino acids. The CDR3 spells CASSYYQGNQPQHF. CDR3 in DNA: TGTGCCAGCAGCTACTACCAGGGTAATCAGCCCCAGCATTTT.

The rearrangement joins TRBV7-2 to TRBJ1-4, with 7 bases lining up with TRBD1. V was pared by 4 bases and J by 4 bases, with 3 bases of the junction left unmatched. The CDR3 extends over 14 amino acids. CDR1 is SGHTA, CDR2 FQGNSA, per germline. The CDR3 coding sequence is TGTGCCAGCAGCTCAGGGGGGCATAATGAAAAACTGTTTTTT. This codes for CASSSGGHNEKLFF.

CDR3 nucleotides: TGTGCCAGCAGTTCATCGGTGAACACTGAAGCTTTCTTT. It codes for CASSSSVNTEAFF. The chain links TRBV28 to TRBJ1-1; D uncertain. V was shortened by 4 bases and J by 0 bases, with 6 bases between the two germline ends. CDR3 length: 13 residues. Germline CDR1 reads MDHEN; CDR2 reads SYDVKM.